This T cell receptor (beta chain) comes out of a study of sequential checkpoint blockade in melanoma. On the study more broadly: Randomization was 1:1 between first-line nivolumab→ipilimumab and ipilimumab→nivolumab. Both treatment sequences were followed by maintenance nivolumab.

This CDR3 is built from 13 residues. The V segment lost 0 bases and the J segment 9 bases; nucleotides outside the gene matches: 1. Germline V gene lookup returns CDR1 MGHRA and CDR2 YSYEKL. As regards this clone: Its antigen remains unidentified.

The table came from immunoSEQ multiplex PCR; TCRdb's copy has only in-frame clones and leaves some out. The sample includes around 3,400 clones, over 20% of them seen just once. Findings of the study overall: Tumor T-cell fraction and clonality correlated with PD-L1 and CD8+ counts.

Treatment noted: randomized to nivolumab then ipilimumab (arm A) or the reverse (arm B). Sequenced here: tumor tissue (inferred from file names), sampled from a patient given nivolumab and ipilimumab in sequence. This TCR was recovered from a human donor with melanoma. The chain carries TRBV4-1 and TRBJ2-7; TRBD2 matches at 11 bases. The CDR3 sequence: CASSQDLAGGQYF. The CDR3, as DNA: TGCGCCAGCAGCCAAGACCTAGCGGGGGGGCAGTACTTC.